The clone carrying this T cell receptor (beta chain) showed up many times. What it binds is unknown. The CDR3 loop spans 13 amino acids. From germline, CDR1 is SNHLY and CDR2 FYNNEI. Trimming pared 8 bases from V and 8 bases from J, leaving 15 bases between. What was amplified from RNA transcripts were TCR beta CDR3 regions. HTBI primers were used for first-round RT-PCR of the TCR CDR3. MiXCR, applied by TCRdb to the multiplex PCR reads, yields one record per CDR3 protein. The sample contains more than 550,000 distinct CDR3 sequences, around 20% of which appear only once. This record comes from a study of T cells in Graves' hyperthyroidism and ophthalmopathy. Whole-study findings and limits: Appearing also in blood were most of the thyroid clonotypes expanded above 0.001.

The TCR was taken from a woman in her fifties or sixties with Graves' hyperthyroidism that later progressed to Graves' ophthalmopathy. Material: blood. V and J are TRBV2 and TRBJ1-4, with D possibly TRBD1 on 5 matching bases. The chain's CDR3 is CASRDDGGEKLFF. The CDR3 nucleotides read TGTGCCAGCCGGGACGACGGCGGGGAAAAACTGTTTTTT.